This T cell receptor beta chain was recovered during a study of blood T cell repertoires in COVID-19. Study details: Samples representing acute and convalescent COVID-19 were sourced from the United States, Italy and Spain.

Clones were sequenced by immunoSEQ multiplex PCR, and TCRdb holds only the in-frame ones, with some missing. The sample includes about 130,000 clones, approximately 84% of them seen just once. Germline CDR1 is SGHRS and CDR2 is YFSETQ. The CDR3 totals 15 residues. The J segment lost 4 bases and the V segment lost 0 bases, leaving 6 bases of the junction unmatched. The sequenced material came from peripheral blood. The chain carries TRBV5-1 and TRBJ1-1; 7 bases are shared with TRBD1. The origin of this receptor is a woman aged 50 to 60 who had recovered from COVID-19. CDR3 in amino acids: CASSLDRAGGTEAFF. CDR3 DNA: TGCGCCAGCAGCTTGGACAGGGCAGGGGGCACTGAAGCTTTCTTT. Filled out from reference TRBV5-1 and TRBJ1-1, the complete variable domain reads KAGVTQTPRYLIKTRGQQVTLSCSPISGHRSVSWYQQTPGQGLQFLFEYFSETQRNKGNFPGRFSGRQFSNSRSEMNVSTLELGDSALYLCASSLDRAGGTEAFFGQGTRLTVV.